The source of this TCR beta chain is a study of HIV-infected patients and healthy controls. Alpha and beta constant-region primers primed reverse transcription of around 500 ng RNA. Separate chain-specific third strand synthesis with multiplexing indices produced the alpha and beta libraries. One primer pair amplified all rearrangements per chain; each cDNA got molecular barcodes. MiXCR was run by TCRdb on the 5' RACE reads, yielding one entry per CDR3 protein. The sample holds 9,500 or so distinct CDR3 sequences, about 5% seen once. This clonotype was counted many times. No cell fractionation was done, so the repertoire covers all unsorted peripheral blood T cells. The receptor's source is an adult with HIV infection. The starting material was blood, obtained before antiretroviral therapy.

CDR3 sequence: CASSVKPGQGTGEQYF. The CDR3, as DNA: TGCGCCAGCAGCGTTAAACCGGGACAGGGGACGGGCGAGCAGTACTTC. The V call is TRBV5-1, the J call TRBJ2-7; 10 bases are a match to TRBD1. Germline lookup yields CDR1 SGHRS and CDR2 YFSETQ. The CDR3 has 16 residues. With 4 bases clipped from V and 6 bases from J, the junction kept 13 bases outside the gene matches.